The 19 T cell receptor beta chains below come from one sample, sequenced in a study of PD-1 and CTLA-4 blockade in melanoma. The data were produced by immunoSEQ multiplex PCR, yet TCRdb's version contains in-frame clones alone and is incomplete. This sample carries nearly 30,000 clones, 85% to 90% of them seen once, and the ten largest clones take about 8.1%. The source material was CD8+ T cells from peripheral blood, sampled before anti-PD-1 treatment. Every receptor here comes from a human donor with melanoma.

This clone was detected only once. CDR3 bases: TGTGCCAGCTCAACCGGACAGAACACTGAAGCTTTCTTT. It translates to CASSTGQNTEAFF. The chain joins TRBV6-5 to TRBJ1-1; D may be TRBD1 (5 bases). CDR3 length equals 13 residues. V lost 8 bases to trimming and J lost 1 base, with 11 bases between them. Germline CDR1 reads MNHEY; CDR2 reads SVGAGI.

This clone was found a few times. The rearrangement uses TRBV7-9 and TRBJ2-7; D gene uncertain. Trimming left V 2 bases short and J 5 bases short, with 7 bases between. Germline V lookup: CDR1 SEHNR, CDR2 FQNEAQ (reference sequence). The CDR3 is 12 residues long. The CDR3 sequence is CASSLMGHEQYF. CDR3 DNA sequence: TGTGCCAGCAGCTTAATGGGCCACGAGCAGTACTTC.

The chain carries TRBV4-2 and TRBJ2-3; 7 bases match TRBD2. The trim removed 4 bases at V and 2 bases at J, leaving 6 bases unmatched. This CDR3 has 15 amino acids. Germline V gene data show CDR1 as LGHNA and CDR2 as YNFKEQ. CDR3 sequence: CASSREAGLTDTQYF. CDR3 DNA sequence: TGTGCCAGCAGCCGAGAAGCGGGGCTCACAGATACGCAGTATTTT.

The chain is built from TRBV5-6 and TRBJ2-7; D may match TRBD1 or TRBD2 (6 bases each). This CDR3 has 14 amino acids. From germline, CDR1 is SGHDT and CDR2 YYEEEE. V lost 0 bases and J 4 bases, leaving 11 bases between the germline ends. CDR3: CASSLGGGLYEQYF. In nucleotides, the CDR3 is TGTGCCAGCAGCTTGGGTGGGGGGCTATACGAGCAGTACTTC.

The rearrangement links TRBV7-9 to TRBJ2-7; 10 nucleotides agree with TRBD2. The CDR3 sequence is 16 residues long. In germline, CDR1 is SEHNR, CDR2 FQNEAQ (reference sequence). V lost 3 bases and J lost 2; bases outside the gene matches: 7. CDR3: CASSFTSGDAPYEQYF. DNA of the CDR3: TGTGCCAGCAGCTTTACTAGCGGGGATGCCCCCTACGAGCAGTACTTC. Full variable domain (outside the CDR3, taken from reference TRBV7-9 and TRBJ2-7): DTGVSQNPRHKITKRGQNVTFRCDPISEHNRLYWYRQTLGQGPEFLTYFQNEAQLEKSRLLSDRFSAERPKGSFSTLEIQRTEQGDSAMYLCASSFTSGDAPYEQYFGPGTRLTVT.

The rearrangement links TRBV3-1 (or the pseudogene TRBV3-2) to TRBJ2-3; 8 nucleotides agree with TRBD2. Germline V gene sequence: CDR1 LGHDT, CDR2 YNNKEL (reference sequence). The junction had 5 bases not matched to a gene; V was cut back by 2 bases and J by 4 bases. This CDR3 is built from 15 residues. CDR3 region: CASSQSGGAADTQYF. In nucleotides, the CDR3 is TGTGCCAGCAGCCAAAGCGGGGGAGCTGCAGATACGCAGTATTTT.

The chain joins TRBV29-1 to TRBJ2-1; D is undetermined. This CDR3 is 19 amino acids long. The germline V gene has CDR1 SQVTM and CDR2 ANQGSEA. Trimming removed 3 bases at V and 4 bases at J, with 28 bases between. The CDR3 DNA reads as TGCAGCGTTGATGACCCTGTAGATGGACCAGCCGTACATTACAATGAGCAGTTCTTC. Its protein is CSVDDPVDGPAVHYNEQFF.

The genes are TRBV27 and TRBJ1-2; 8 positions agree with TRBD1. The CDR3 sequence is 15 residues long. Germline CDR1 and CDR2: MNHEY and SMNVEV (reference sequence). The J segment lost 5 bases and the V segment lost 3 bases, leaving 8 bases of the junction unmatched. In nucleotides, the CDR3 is TGTGCCAGCAGTTTGGGCCAGGGGGCCGGGTATGGCTACACCTTC. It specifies CASSLGQGAGYGYTF.

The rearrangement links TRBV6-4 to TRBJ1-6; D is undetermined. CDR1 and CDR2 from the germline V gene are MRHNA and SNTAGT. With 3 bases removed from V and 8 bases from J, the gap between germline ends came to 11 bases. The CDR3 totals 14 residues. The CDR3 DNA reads TGTGCCAGCAGTGAGAACGGAATGGATTCACCCCTCCACTTT. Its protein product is CASSENGMDSPLHF.

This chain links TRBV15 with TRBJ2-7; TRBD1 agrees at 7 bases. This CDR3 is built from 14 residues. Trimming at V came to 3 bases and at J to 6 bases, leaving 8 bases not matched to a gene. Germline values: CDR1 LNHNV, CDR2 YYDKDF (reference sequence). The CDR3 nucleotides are TGTGCCACCAGCAGGAAAGGGGGCGGAGTCGAGCAGTACTTC. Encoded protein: CATSRKGGGVEQYF.

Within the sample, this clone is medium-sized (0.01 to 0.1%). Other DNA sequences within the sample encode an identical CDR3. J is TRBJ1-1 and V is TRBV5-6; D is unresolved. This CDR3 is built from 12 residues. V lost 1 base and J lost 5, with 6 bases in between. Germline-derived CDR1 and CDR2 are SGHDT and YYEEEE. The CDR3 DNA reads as TGTGCCAGCAGCTTGAGAGGGACTGAAGCTTTCTTT. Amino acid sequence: CASSLRGTEAFF.

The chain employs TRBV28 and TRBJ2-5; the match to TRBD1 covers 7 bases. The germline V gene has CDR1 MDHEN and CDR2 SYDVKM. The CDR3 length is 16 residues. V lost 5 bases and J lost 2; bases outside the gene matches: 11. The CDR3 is CASSPLTGWRQETQYF. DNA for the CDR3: TGTGCCAGCAGTCCCCTGACAGGGTGGAGGCAAGAGACCCAGTACTTC.

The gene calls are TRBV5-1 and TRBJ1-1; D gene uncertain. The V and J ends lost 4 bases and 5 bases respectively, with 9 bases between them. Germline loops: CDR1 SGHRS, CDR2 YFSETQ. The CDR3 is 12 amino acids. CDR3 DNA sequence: TGCGCCAGCAGCCCACCGGGGACTGAAGCTTTCTTT. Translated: CASSPPGTEAFF. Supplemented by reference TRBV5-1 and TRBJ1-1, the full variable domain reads KAGVTQTPRYLIKTRGQQVTLSCSPISGHRSVSWYQQTPGQGLQFLFEYFSETQRNKGNFPGRFSGRQFSNSRSEMNVSTLELGDSALYLCASSPPGTEAFFGQGTRLTVV.

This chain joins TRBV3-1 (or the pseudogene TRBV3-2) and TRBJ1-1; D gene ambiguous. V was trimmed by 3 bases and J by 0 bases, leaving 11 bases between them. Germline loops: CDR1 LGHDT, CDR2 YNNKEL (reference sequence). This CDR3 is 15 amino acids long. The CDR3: CASSHSPYMNTEAFF. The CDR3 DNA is TGTGCCAGCAGCCACAGCCCCTACATGAACACTGAAGCTTTCTTT.

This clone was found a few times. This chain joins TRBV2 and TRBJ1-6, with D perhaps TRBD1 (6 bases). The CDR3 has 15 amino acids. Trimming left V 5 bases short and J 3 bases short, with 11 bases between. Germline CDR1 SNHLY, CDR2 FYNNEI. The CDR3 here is CASSPQDSYNSPLHF. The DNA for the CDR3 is TGTGCCAGCAGTCCCCAGGACAGCTATAATTCACCCCTCCACTTT. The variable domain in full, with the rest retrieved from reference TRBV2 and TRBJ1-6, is EPEVTQTPSHQVTQMGQEVILRCVPISNHLYFYWYRQILGQKVEFLVSFYNNEISEKSEIFDDQFSVERPDGSNFTLKIRSTKLEDSAMYFCASSPQDSYNSPLHFGNGTRLTVT.

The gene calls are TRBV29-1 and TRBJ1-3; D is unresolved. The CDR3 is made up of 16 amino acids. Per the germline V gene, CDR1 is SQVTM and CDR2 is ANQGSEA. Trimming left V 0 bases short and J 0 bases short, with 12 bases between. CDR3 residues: CSVEEPDGDSGNTIYF. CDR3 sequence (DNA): TGCAGCGTTGAAGAGCCTGACGGTGACTCTGGAAACACCATATATTTT.

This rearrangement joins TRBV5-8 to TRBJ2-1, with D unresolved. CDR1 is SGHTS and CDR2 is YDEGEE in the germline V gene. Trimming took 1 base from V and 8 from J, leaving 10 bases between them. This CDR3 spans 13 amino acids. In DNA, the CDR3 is TGTGCCAGCAGCTTGTGGCCTACCGATGAGCAGTTCTTC. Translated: CASSLWPTDEQFF.

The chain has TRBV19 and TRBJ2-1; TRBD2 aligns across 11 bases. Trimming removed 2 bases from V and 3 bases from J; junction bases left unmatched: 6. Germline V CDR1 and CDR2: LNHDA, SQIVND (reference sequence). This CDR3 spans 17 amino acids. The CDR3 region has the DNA TGTGCCAGTAGTATAAGCCTCGGGACTAGCGGCTACAATGAGCAGTTCTTC. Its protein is CASSISLGTSGYNEQFF.

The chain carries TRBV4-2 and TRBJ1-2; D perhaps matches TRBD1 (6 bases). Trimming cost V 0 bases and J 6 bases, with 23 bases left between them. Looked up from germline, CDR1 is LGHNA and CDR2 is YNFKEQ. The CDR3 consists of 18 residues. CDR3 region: CASSQDRLLGGGSHGYTF. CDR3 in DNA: TGTGCCAGCAGCCAAGATCGGTTGCTAGGAGGGGGATCTCATGGCTACACCTTC.